This record covers a single T cell receptor beta chain. The data were obtained in a study of control samples from healthy donors and cancer patients. The assay was immunoSEQ multiplex PCR, and TCRdb's table has in-frame clones only and misses some. The profile covers 250,000 to 300,000 clones, with more than 65% appearing a single time and about an eighth taken by the ten largest. CDR3 length: 11 amino acids. Germline CDR1 is DFQATT and CDR2 is SNEGSKA (reference sequence). The V call is TRBV20-1, the J call TRBJ1-1, with D possibly being TRBD1 (6 bases). The material sequenced was PBMCs. This TCR was recovered from a woman in her sixties with lung cancer. CDR3 loop: CSLDGTSEAFF. As DNA, the CDR3 is TGCAGCTTAGACGGGACATCTGAAGCTTTCTTT.